The sequence of this T cell receptor beta chain was determined in a study of OX40 agonist ivuxolimab in advanced cancers. Whole-study context: A diagnosis of hepatocellular carcinoma, melanoma, renal cell or head and neck cancer was present in dose-escalation patients. Study outcomes and limitations: With doses of 0.1-3.0 mg/kg, partial responders showed among the lowest clonal expansion.

Note on this clone: Antigen: not known.

Germline V CDR1 and CDR2: KGHSH, LQKENI. Trimming shortened V by 0 bases and J by 8 bases, and 7 bases separated the two germline ends. The CDR3 sequence is 12 residues long. Here immunoSEQ multiplex PCR was the method, and the copy in TCRdb shows in-frame clones only, minus some. Here the sample spans over 55,000 clones, about 81% being singletons. Blood was sampled at baseline, cycle 4 day 1, and cycle 7 day 1. The V and J genes are TRBV18 and TRBJ1-2; unclear D gene. Sample: CD4+ or CD8+ T cells sorted from blood, taken in a trial of the OX40 agonist ivuxolimab. The TCR comes from an adult with an advanced solid tumor such as melanoma, head and neck, liver or kidney cancer. Here the CDR3 reads CASSPPLGGYTF. The CDR3 nucleotides read TGTGCCAGCTCACCACCGTTGGGCGGCTACACCTTC.